This T cell receptor (beta chain) emerged from a study of vaccination and CD4 T cells after COVID-19. Across the whole study: Two Hispanic individuals were among six male and four female convalescent patients. Drawing of post-COVID samples took place a median about 100 days after diagnosis (range 35 to 161). SARS-CoV-2, HCoV-NL63, HCoV-OC43 and HCoV-229E supplied the overlapping spike peptides used to stimulate cells.

Study findings and constraints: Spike mono-reactivity held for 304 of 307 vaccine-specific clones in convalescent patients.

Sequenced with the Oncomine TCR Beta short-read assay was DNA taken from cultured CD4+ T cells. TCRdb used MiXCR to reprocess the PCR reads, holding one entry per CDR3 protein. This sample has 12,000 or so distinct CDR3 sequences, with 25% to 30% found just once. Germline V gene lookup returns CDR1 LNHDA and CDR2 SQIVND (reference sequence). The CDR3 is made up of 14 amino acids. Trimming removed 5 bases from V and 3 bases from J, with 14 bases in between. Turning to this clonotype: Antigen: not known.

Stated treatment: approximately nine-day PBMC culture with coronavirus spike peptide pools or control peptides (ViraFEST assay). The chain is built from TRBV19 and TRBJ2-7, with D possibly matching TRBD2 (5 bases). The sequenced sample was CD4+ T cells from blood, cultured in vitro, obtained before SARS-CoV-2 vaccination. This clonotype was obtained from a human donor who received a COVID-19 vaccine. DNA for the CDR3: TGTGCCAGTAGTCTTCAGTACGAGGGCTACGAGCAGTACTTC. This translates into CASSLQYEGYEQYF.